This TCR beta chain was captured by sequencing in a study of T-cell reconstitution after alpha-beta-depleted transplantation in children. Trimming stripped 0 bases from V and 1 base from J, with 11 bases between. The CDR3 is made up of 16 amino acids. Germline loops: CDR1 LGHNA, CDR2 YNFKEQ. As it was prepared, the TCRbeta library received unique molecular identifiers. TCRdb itself ran the PCR reads through MiXCR, one entry per CDR3 protein. The table lists approximately 79,000 distinct CDR3 sequences, less than 20% of them singletons. Material: PBMCs, mostly from graft donor cells, obtained 360 days after TCRalphabeta/CD19-depleted stem cell transplant. This rearrangement joins TRBV4-2 to TRBJ2-3, with D perhaps matching TRBD2 (6 bases). This receptor was obtained from a male patient aged 2 to 10 who had a stem cell transplant for acute lymphoblastic leukemia, so the T cells may come from the graft donor. CDR3 protein: CASSQDLRGGTDTQYF. In DNA, the CDR3 is TGTGCCAGCAGCCAAGATTTGCGGGGCGGCACAGATACGCAGTATTTT.